The 30 T cell receptor beta chains given below trace back to one sample, sequenced in a study of cytomegalovirus exposure and HLA in healthy donors. The PCR ran on 60 Vbeta and 13 Jbeta primers. Only in-frame clones appear in the TCRdb table, and some are missing; sequencing was by immunoSEQ multiplex PCR. The profile covers roughly 190,000 clones, with 79% appearing a single time and roughly 1.5% taken by the ten largest. Sequencing input: PBMCs. The receptors here all came from a woman aged 18-35 years in good health and CMV-seronegative.

DNA of the CDR3: TGCGCCAGCAGCCGGACGGACAGGGGGGAGACCCAGTACTTC. This codes for CASSRTDRGETQYF. This chain links TRBV4-1 with TRBJ2-5; 10 bases map to TRBD1. Per the germline V gene, CDR1 is MGHRA and CDR2 is YSYEKL. This CDR3 contains 14 residues. Unmatched junction bases numbered 4, after V lost 4 bases and J lost 5 bases.

Notes on this clone: Relative to the germline gene, one junction end is altered; a read error may explain this. V and J are TRBV2 and TRBJ1-5, with 8 bases that match TRBD1. The CDR3 runs 16 residues. Per the germline V gene, CDR1 is SNHLY and CDR2 is FYNNEI. The CDR3 nucleotides read TGTGCCAGCAGTCAAGCAAGGACAGGGAATTTCCAGCCCCAGCATTTT. Its protein product is CASSQARTGNFQPQHF. Filled out from reference TRBV2 and TRBJ1-5, the complete variable domain reads EPEVTQTPSHQVTQMGQEVILRCVPISNHLYFYWYRQILGQKVEFLVSFYNNEISEKSEIFDDQFSVERPDGSNFTLKIRSTKLEDSAMYFCASSQARTGNFQPQHFGDGTRLSIL.

This clone has just a few counts. The chain couples TRBV14 to TRBJ2-7; unclear D gene. V was cut by 1 base and J by 7 bases, with 5 bases left in between. Per the germline V gene, CDR1 is SGHDN and CDR2 is FVKESK. CDR3 length: 11 amino acids. The DNA of the CDR3 is TGTGCCAGCAGCCAAGTATTGGAGCAGTACTTC. Translated: CASSQVLEQYF.

The rearrangement uses TRBV7-8 and TRBJ1-1, with D possibly being TRBD1 (6 bases). Germline assignment: CDR1 SGHVS and CDR2 FQNEAQ. The germline V and J ends were trimmed by 0 bases and 7 bases, with 9 bases remaining between them. The CDR3 extends over 13 amino acids. CDR3 sequence reads: CASSLAGTHEAFF. Written as DNA, the CDR3 is TGTGCCAGCAGCTTAGCAGGGACACATGAAGCTTTCTTT.

The gene calls are TRBV2 and TRBJ1-2; D is undetermined. Germline CDR1 reads SNHLY; CDR2 reads FYNNEI. There are 13 residues in the CDR3. The V end lost 6 bases, the J end lost 3 bases, and 11 bases lay between the germline ends. CDR3 protein: CASRNLRDYGYTF. Written as DNA, the CDR3 is TGTGCCAGCAGGAACCTACGGGACTATGGCTACACCTTC.

The genes are TRBV2 and TRBJ2-3; a possible D gene is TRBD1 (8 bases). The V and J ends lost 11 bases and 2 bases respectively, with 14 bases between them. Per the germline V gene, CDR1 is SNHLY and CDR2 is FYNNEI. This CDR3 has 13 residues. For the CDR3, the DNA is TGTGCCGGGGGGGGACAGGTCACAGATACGCAGTATTTT. This encodes CAGGGQVTDTQYF.

This clone was seen once. The rearrangement joins TRBV23-1 to TRBJ2-7, with D possibly matching TRBD1 (5 bases). TRBV23-1 is designated an ORF whose function remains uncertain. This CDR3 spans 16 amino acids. Trimming cost V 6 bases and J 3 bases, with 21 bases left between them. Here the CDR3 DNA reads TGCGCCAGCAGCCCTTTTGGGGTGGCAGGGTTCTACGAGCAGTACTTC. This encodes CASSPFGVAGFYEQYF.

The J gene is TRBJ2-7, the V gene TRBV27; D possibly corresponds to TRBD2 (6 bases). Germline V gives CDR1 MNHEY, CDR2 SMNVEV (reference sequence). V gave up 6 bases and J gave up 2 bases, with 26 bases separating them. The CDR3 sequence is 18 residues long. The CDR3 region is CASRLTGGRQFGPYEQYF. The CDR3 nucleotides are TGTGCCAGCAGACTTACCGGGGGTCGCCAATTCGGGCCCTACGAGCAGTACTTC.

This clone has just one count. The chain employs TRBV7-8 and TRBJ2-7; perhaps TRBD2 as D (7 bases). V was clipped by 6 bases and J by 0 bases, with 12 bases between them. CDR1 and CDR2 from the germline V gene are SGHVS and FQNEAQ. The CDR3 sequence is 14 residues long. CDR3 in DNA: TGTGCCAGCAGTACGGGGGGCGTCTCCTACGAGCAGTACTTC. Translated: CASSTGGVSYEQYF.

The chain uses TRBV15 and TRBJ2-5; no clear D. The J call is doubtful: the DNA matches TRBJ2-7 better. The CDR3 runs 14 residues. The germline V gene encodes CDR1 LNHNV and CDR2 YYDKDF (reference sequence). CDR3 region: CATSRAGVSYEQYF. CDR3 DNA sequence: TGTGCCACCAGCAGAGCTGGAGTATCCTACGAGCAGTACTTC.

This clone was found once. J is TRBJ2-5 and V is TRBV12-2; the DNA was not compared with TRBD1, the D call given in the table. TRBV12-2 is an annotated pseudogene. CDR3 size: 14 residues. DNA for the CDR3: TGTGCAAGTCCAAGGGGACAGGGCCAAGAGACCCAGTACTTC. This sequence encodes CASPRGQGQETQYF.

This sequence joins TRBV28 and TRBJ1-1, with 7 positions matching TRBD1. J lost 1 base, V lost 5 bases, and 4 bases had no gene match. Germline lookup yields CDR1 MDHEN and CDR2 SYDVKM. The CDR3 spans 14 residues. The CDR3 coding sequence is TGTGCCAGCAGTCCGGGGACAGAGAACACTGAAGCTTTCTTT. Protein: CASSPGTENTEAFF.

The rearrangement uses TRBV6-1 and TRBJ1-2, with D maybe TRBD1 (6 bases). This CDR3 is built from 16 residues. The germline gives CDR1 MNHNS, CDR2 SASEGT. V lost 1 base to trimming and J lost 1 base, with 13 bases between them. In DNA form, the CDR3 reads TGTGCCAGCAGTGAAGAGACTCAGGGGATTAACTATGGCTACACCTTC. Amino acids: CASSEETQGINYGYTF.

This clone has a handful of counts. This chain uses TRBV15 with TRBJ2-5; 14 bases are shared with TRBD2. V gave up 1 base and J gave up 5 bases; unmatched junction bases: 3. Germline CDR1 reads LNHNV; CDR2 reads YYDKDF (reference sequence). This CDR3 has 16 residues. The CDR3: CATSRGLAGGWETQYF. In DNA form, the CDR3 reads TGTGCCACCAGCAGAGGACTAGCGGGGGGGTGGGAGACCCAGTACTTC.

The chain is built from TRBV19 and TRBJ1-1; 7 bases are a match to TRBD1. J was trimmed by 3 bases and V by 4 bases; bases with no gene match: 11. The CDR3 runs 16 residues. From germline, CDR1 is LNHDA and CDR2 SQIVND (reference sequence). The CDR3: CASSTLQGRGDTEAFF. In DNA form, the CDR3 reads TGTGCCAGTAGTACGTTACAGGGGAGAGGAGACACTGAAGCTTTCTTT. Full variable domain (outside the CDR3, taken from reference TRBV19 and TRBJ1-1): DGGITQSPKYLFRKEGQNVTLSCEQNLNHDAMYWYRQDPGQGLRLIYYSQIVNDFQKGDIAEGYSVSREKKESFPLTVTSAQKNPTAFYLCASSTLQGRGDTEAFFGQGTRLTVV.

The CDR3 is CAWSVLAGITDTQYF. CDR3 DNA sequence: TGTGCCTGGAGTGTACTGGCGGGGATCACAGATACGCAGTATTTT. This chain connects TRBV30 to TRBJ2-3; perhaps TRBD2 as D (6 bases). There are 15 residues in the CDR3. V was trimmed by 0 bases and J by 2 bases, leaving 12 bases between them. The germline CDR1 and CDR2 sequences are GTSNPN and SVGIG (reference sequence).

The chain employs TRBV5-1 and TRBJ1-2; TRBD1 might be the D (6 bases). CDR3 size: 14 residues. CDR1 is SGHRS and CDR2 is YFSETQ in the germline V gene. V was pared by 1 base and J by 2 bases, with 9 bases between. In nucleotides, the CDR3 is TGCGCCAGCAGCTTGACAGGGAAGAACTATGGCTACACCTTC. Protein sequence: CASSLTGKNYGYTF. Combining the CDR3 with reference TRBV5-1 and TRBJ1-2 gives the whole variable domain KAGVTQTPRYLIKTRGQQVTLSCSPISGHRSVSWYQQTPGQGLQFLFEYFSETQRNKGNFPGRFSGRQFSNSRSEMNVSTLELGDSALYLCASSLTGKNYGYTFGSGTRLTVV.

This chain uses TRBV29-1 with TRBJ2-7; 9 bases fit TRBD1. The junction had 8 bases not matched to a gene; V was cut back by 0 bases and J by 2 bases. CDR3 length: 16 residues. Germline loops: CDR1 SQVTM, CDR2 ANQGSEA. The CDR3 DNA sequence: TGCAGCGTTGAAGAGAGGCGGACAGGGGAAACCTACGAGCAGTACTTC. It specifies CSVEERRTGETYEQYF.

The CDR3 is CAISRAEDTQYF. Here the CDR3 DNA reads TGTGCCATCAGTAGAGCCGAAGATACGCAGTATTTT. V and J are TRBV10-3 and TRBJ2-3; D unresolved. The ends were cut back, 5 bases at V and 5 bases at J, with 8 bases in the middle. The CDR3 sequence is 12 residues long. CDR1 ENHRY and CDR2 SYGVKD come from the germline V gene.

J is TRBJ2-5 and V is TRBV28, with a possible D match to TRBD1 (6 bases). CDR3 length: 14 residues. The germline CDR1 and CDR2 sequences are MDHEN and SYDVKM. V gave up 7 bases and J gave up 2 bases, with 14 bases separating them. The CDR3 sequence is CASTKGTPQETQYF. CDR3 DNA: TGTGCCAGCACGAAAGGGACACCGCAAGAGACCCAGTACTTC.

V and J are TRBV2 and TRBJ2-1, with 8 bases fitting TRBD2. The V and J ends lost 6 bases and 4 bases, in that order; junction bases with no gene match: 8. Per the germline V gene, CDR1 is SNHLY and CDR2 is FYNNEI. The CDR3 contains 15 residues. The CDR3 sequence: CASRASTSGYNEQFF. CDR3 bases: TGTGCCAGCAGGGCAAGCACTAGCGGTTACAATGAGCAGTTCTTC.

CDR3 nucleotides: TGTGCCAGCAGTCAACAGGAAGACTCTGGAAACACCATATATTTT. Translated, it gives CASSQQEDSGNTIYF. V usage is TRBV27 and J usage is TRBJ1-3, with D possibly TRBD1 on 5 matching bases. This CDR3 is 15 amino acids long. Trimming shortened V by 5 bases and J by 0 bases, and 11 bases separated the two germline ends. Germline V lookup: CDR1 MNHEY, CDR2 SMNVEV (reference sequence).

In its sample, this clone was seen a few times. V gene TRBV5-1 combines with J gene TRBJ2-1, with 10 bases fitting TRBD2. With V trimmed by 1 base and J by 9 bases, 10 bases remained unmatched. The V gene's germline CDR1 is SGHRS and CDR2 YFSETQ. The CDR3 is 16 residues long. CDR3 coding DNA: TGCGCCAGCAGCTTGAGTTCCAGCGGGGGGGCTGGTGAGCAGTTCTTC. Its translation is CASSLSSSGGAGEQFF.

CDR3 loop: CASSPEGNEEAFF. The CDR3 DNA reads as TGTGCCAGCAGCCCTGAGGGAAACGAGGAAGCTTTCTTT. The chain carries TRBV7-2 and TRBJ1-1; D uncertain. V shed 5 bases and J shed 8 bases, with 15 bases lying between them. The CDR3 consists of 13 residues. The germline V gene encodes CDR1 SGHTA and CDR2 FQGNSA.

The chain links TRBV6-5 to TRBJ1-5; D is uncertain. Trimming stripped 6 bases from V and 0 bases from J, with 12 bases between. The germline V gene encodes CDR1 MNHEY and CDR2 SVGAGI. The CDR3 loop spans 15 amino acids. In DNA, the CDR3 is TGTGCCAGCAGCGAACATATGAATAGCAATCAGCCCCAGCATTTT. Translated, it gives CASSEHMNSNQPQHF.

This chain links TRBV28 with TRBJ1-5; D is possibly TRBD1 (5 bases). This CDR3 has 13 amino acids. Looked up from germline, CDR1 is MDHEN and CDR2 is SYDVKM. Trimming shortened V by 7 bases and J by 3 bases, and 10 bases separated the two germline ends. The DNA of the CDR3 is TGTGCCAGCAACTCCAGGGCCAATCAGCCCCAGCATTTT. Residues: CASNSRANQPQHF.

V gene TRBV18 combines with J gene TRBJ1-5; TRBD1 might be the D (5 bases). Trimming pared 3 bases from V and 0 bases from J, leaving 12 bases between. Germline CDR1 and CDR2: KGHSH and LQKENI. CDR3 length: 16 amino acids. The CDR3 region has the DNA TGTGCCAGCTCACCCCTTAACAGGAATAGCAATCAGCCCCAGCATTTT. It encodes CASSPLNRNSNQPQHF.

The J gene is TRBJ1-6, the V gene TRBV28; 7 positions agree with TRBD1. V was pared by 6 bases and J by 8 bases, with 13 bases of the junction left unmatched. The CDR3 is made up of 16 amino acids. Looked up from germline, CDR1 is MDHEN and CDR2 is SYDVKM. CDR3 in DNA: TGTGCCAGCAGCGAACCCAGGGGGGCCGCGGATTCACCCCTCCACTTT. Protein: CASSEPRGAADSPLHF.

The V call is TRBV13, the J call TRBJ1-1, with TRBD1 matching over 10 bases. CDR1 and CDR2 from the germline V gene are PRHDT and FYEKMQ (reference sequence). The ends lost 6 bases at V and 4 bases at J; junction bases unmatched: 8. This CDR3 is built from 15 residues. The CDR3 DNA reads as TGTGCCAGCAGGTCCGGGACAGGGGAATTCACTGAAGCTTTCTTT. It is translated as CASRSGTGEFTEAFF. The full variable domain, with the rest looked up from reference TRBV13 and TRBJ1-1, is AAGVIQSPRHLIKEKRETATLKCYPIPRHDTVYWYQQGPGQDPQFLISFYEKMQSDKGSIPDRFSAQQFSDYHSELNMSSLELGDSALYFCASRSGTGEFTEAFFGQGTRLTVV.

This clone was seen only a few times. The chain employs TRBV6-5 and TRBJ2-2; tentative D call: TRBD1 (6 bases). CDR1 and CDR2 from the germline V gene are MNHEY and SVGAGI. This CDR3 is built from 14 residues. V shed 11 bases and J shed 4 bases, with 17 bases lying between them. The CDR3 nucleotides read TGTGCCGGCTCTAGGACAGCGAGCACCGGGGAGCTGTTTTTT. This codes for CAGSRTASTGELFF.